This section outlines one T cell receptor beta chain sequence together with its context. The target antigen is unknown. The second PCR ran about 6 to 11 cycles with a sample-barcoded 5' primer and J-beta primers. A single record per CDR3 protein comes from TCRdb applying MiXCR to the 5' RACE reads. The sample yields 1,100,000 or so distinct CDR3 sequences, around 45% seen once. This sample is part of a study of blood T cells in healthy people across ages. Findings of the study overall: Diversity of TCR beta correlated strongly with naive T cell percentage. A roughly linear fall in TCR beta diversity per million T cells was seen with increasing age.

Germline V CDR1 and CDR2: SGHKS, YYEKEE (reference sequence). V lost 0 bases and J 14 bases, leaving 9 bases between the germline ends. The CDR3 consists of 11 residues. The TCR originated in a woman aged 55-75 years in good health. The chain carries TRBV5-5 and TRBJ2-1; D is uncertain. Sequenced: blood. The CDR3 here is CASSLGPLEFF. As DNA, the CDR3 is TGTGCCAGCAGCTTGGGCCCACTGGAGTTCTTC.